Below, 31 T cell receptor beta chains from the same sample are listed, as sequenced in a study of spatial heterogeneity in lung cancer. Time point given: blood at routine non-recurrence follow-up after resection. The input material, whole RNA from tumor, nontumor lung or frozen PBMC, was sequenced unsorted. TCRdb passed the 5' RACE reads through MiXCR, listing each CDR3 protein once. The sample records more than 95,000 distinct CDR3 sequences, 12% being singletons. The sample was PBMCs, taken at follow-up. The source of these receptors is a male donor with early-stage non-small cell lung cancer.

This clonotype was seen many times. The chain uses TRBV3-1 and TRBJ2-3; D could derive from TRBD1 or TRBD2 (7 bases each). With 5 bases removed from V and 2 bases from J, the gap between germline ends came to 14 bases. The CDR3 length is 15 residues. Germline loops: CDR1 LGHDT, CDR2 YNNKEL (reference sequence). As DNA, the CDR3 is TGTGCCAGCAGCTCAGGGGGGGGGTTCACAGATACGCAGTATTTT. Its protein is CASSSGGGFTDTQYF.

This clonotype came up a few times. The V and J genes are TRBV5-1 and TRBJ2-5; 9 positions match TRBD2. The germline CDR1 and CDR2 sequences are SGHRS and YFSETQ. This CDR3 is 16 amino acids long. Trimming took 0 bases from V and 2 from J; bases not matched to a gene: 5. The DNA for the CDR3 is TGCGCCAGCAGCTTGGATCCAGCGGGGGGACAAGAGACCCAGTACTTC. This translates into CASSLDPAGGQETQYF. Together with reference TRBV5-1 and TRBJ2-5, the CDR3 gives the full variable domain: KAGVTQTPRYLIKTRGQQVTLSCSPISGHRSVSWYQQTPGQGLQFLFEYFSETQRNKGNFPGRFSGRQFSNSRSEMNVSTLELGDSALYLCASSLDPAGGQETQYFGPGTRLLVL.

J is TRBJ2-3 and V is TRBV6-5; D is unclear. There are 13 residues in the CDR3. Trimming left V 6 bases short and J 4 bases short, with 11 bases between. Per germline, CDR1 MNHEY and CDR2 SVGAGI. The CDR3 DNA follows: TGTGCCAGCAGCAAAAGGACCCCAGATACGCAGTATTTT. This encodes CASSKRTPDTQYF.

The table lists this clonotype with many counts. V and J are TRBV20-1 and TRBJ1-1, with 9 bases aligning to TRBD1. The germline V gene encodes CDR1 DFQATT and CDR2 SNEGSKA (reference sequence). The CDR3 is 15 amino acids. The V and J ends lost 3 bases and 4 bases, in that order; junction bases with no gene match: 9. The CDR3 DNA sequence: TGCAGTGCTAGTGGACCTACAGGGGGCGGCACTGAAGCTTTCTTT. This translates into CSASGPTGGGTEAFF.

The gene calls are TRBV12-3 or TRBV12-4 and TRBJ1-6; 11 bases fit TRBD1. This CDR3 is built from 14 residues. The trim removed 6 bases at V and 13 bases at J, leaving 8 bases unmatched. As DNA, the CDR3 is TGTGCCAGCAGGCCGGACAGGGGGCGCTTGCCCCTCCACTTT. It codes for CASRPDRGRLPLHF.

V and J are TRBV3-1 and TRBJ2-2; TRBD1 or TRBD2 may be the D gene (5 bases each). Trimming took off 4 bases at V and 0 bases at J, with 9 bases between the two ends. Germline assignment: CDR1 LGHDT and CDR2 YNNKEL (reference sequence). This CDR3 is built from 15 residues. CDR3 loop: CASSPRDANTGELFF. In DNA, the CDR3 is TGTGCCAGCAGCCCCAGGGACGCGAACACCGGGGAGCTGTTTTTT.

This clonotype was counted ten times or more. The DNA for the CDR3 is TGTGCCACCAGCAGAGGGGGACTAGCGTCGAGTGAGCAGTTCTTC. This gives the protein CATSRGGLASSEQFF. The V gene is TRBV15, the J gene TRBJ2-1, with TRBD2 matching over 10 bases. The CDR3 extends over 15 amino acids. In germline, CDR1 is LNHNV, CDR2 YYDKDF (reference sequence). Trimming cost V 1 base and J 9 bases; bases outside gene matches: 6.

This clonotype was picked up many times. The chain recombines TRBV20-1 with TRBJ2-7, with TRBD2 matching over 8 bases. Germline V gene lookup returns CDR1 DFQATT and CDR2 SNEGSKA (reference sequence). The ends lost 3 bases at V and 3 bases at J; junction bases unmatched: 4. CDR3 length equals 13 residues. CDR3 DNA sequence: TGCAGTGCTAGGAGCGGGGGTATCTACGAGCAGTACTTC. It translates to CSARSGGIYEQYF.

V gene TRBV11-3 combines with J gene TRBJ1-1; D gene ambiguous. This CDR3 contains 15 residues. In germline, CDR1 is SGHNT, CDR2 YENEEA. The ends were cut back, 5 bases at V and 1 base at J, with 14 bases in the middle. The CDR3 protein is CASSIPRYGNTEAFF. The CDR3 coding sequence is TGTGCCAGCAGCATCCCCCGGTATGGGAACACTGAAGCTTTCTTT.

This rearrangement joins TRBV28 to TRBJ1-5, with D unresolved. The germline V gene has CDR1 MDHEN and CDR2 SYDVKM. This CDR3 has 15 residues. The ends were cut back, 6 bases at V and 1 base at J, with 13 bases in the middle. The CDR3 DNA sequence: TGTGCCAGCAGAAAGTCGTCGGGGAGCAATCAGCCCCAGCATTTT. It specifies CASRKSSGSNQPQHF.

This rearrangement joins TRBV18 to TRBJ2-7; perhaps D is TRBD1 or TRBD2 (5 bases each). The V gene's germline CDR1 is KGHSH and CDR2 LQKENI. Trimming cost V 8 bases and J 1 base, with 15 bases left between them. CDR3 length equals 14 residues. This CDR3 is CASHPGQGSYEQYF. CDR3 nucleotide sequence: TGTGCCAGCCATCCGGGGCAGGGATCCTACGAGCAGTACTTC.

This clonotype was recorded at least ten times. This chain links TRBV6-1 with TRBJ2-2; D is ambiguous. The CDR3 is 16 residues long. Trimming removed 7 bases at V and 7 bases at J, with 22 bases between. CDR1 and CDR2 (germline): MNHNS, SASEGT. CDR3 amino acids: CASKSDPHALVGELFF. CDR3 coding DNA: TGTGCCAGCAAGTCTGACCCCCACGCCCTGGTCGGGGAGCTGTTTTTT.

This clonotype has only a few counts. The V gene is TRBV7-9, the J gene TRBJ1-4, with D possibly being TRBD1 (6 bases). The germline V gene encodes CDR1 SEHNR and CDR2 FQNEAQ (reference sequence). Deletions cut 8 bases from V and 0 bases from J, with 10 bases between. CDR3 length equals 14 residues. CDR3 nucleotide sequence: TGTGCCAGCCAACGGACAGCAACTAATGAAAAACTGTTTTTT. As protein: CASQRTATNEKLFF.

CDR3 bases: TGCGCCAGCAGCTTGGAGCGGGGGGTAGGCACTGAAGCTTTCTTT. Protein sequence: CASSLERGVGTEAFF. The rearrangement links TRBV5-1 to TRBJ1-1; D is possibly TRBD1 (5 bases). The V end was cut by 0 bases, the J end by 4 bases, with 13 bases between. The germline V gene has CDR1 SGHRS and CDR2 YFSETQ. This CDR3 contains 15 residues.

The chain has TRBV5-1 and TRBJ2-7; TRBD1 matches at 8 bases. Germline V lookup: CDR1 SGHRS, CDR2 YFSETQ. The CDR3 consists of 13 residues. The junction had 4 bases not matched to a gene; V was cut back by 6 bases and J by 2 bases. CDR3 nucleotides: TGCGCCAGCATTCGACAGGGGCCCTACGAGCAGTACTTC. Amino acids: CASIRQGPYEQYF.

This clonotype has ten or more counts. V usage is TRBV5-6 and J usage is TRBJ2-7; the D gene is possibly TRBD1 (6 bases). The CDR3 extends over 13 amino acids. V was clipped by 1 base and J by 9 bases, with 14 bases between them. Germline V gene sequence: CDR1 SGHDT, CDR2 YYEEEE. The CDR3 DNA follows: TGTGCCAGCAGCTTGAGACAGGCCTCACCGCAGTACTTC. Translation: CASSLRQASPQYF. The full variable domain, with the rest looked up from reference TRBV5-6 and TRBJ2-7, is DAGVTQSPTHLIKTRGQQVTLRCSPKSGHDTVSWYQQALGQGPQFIFQYYEEEERQRGNFPDRFSGHQFPNYSSELNVNALLLGDSALYLCASSLRQASPQYFGPGTRLTVT.

This clonotype was seen repeatedly, ten times or more. The J gene is TRBJ2-7, the V gene TRBV7-2; D gene unclear. Between the trimmed V and J ends, which lost 5 bases and 2 bases, there was a span of 16 bases. Germline CDR1 and CDR2: SGHTA and FQGNSA. CDR3 size: 15 residues. The CDR3 nucleotides are TGTGCCAGCAGCGCCGACAAGAACCCGGCCTACGAGCAGTACTTC. Protein sequence: CASSADKNPAYEQYF.

This clonotype has just a few counts. This chain connects TRBV7-9 to TRBJ2-7; TRBD2 might be the D (5 bases). CDR1 SEHNR and CDR2 FQNEAQ come from the germline V gene (reference sequence). This CDR3 is 15 amino acids long. V lost 5 bases, J lost 3 bases, and 17 bases lay in between. In DNA, the CDR3 is TGTGCCAGCAGCCCCGGGGAACCCCCTCACTACGAGCAGTACTTC. Amino acid sequence: CASSPGEPPHYEQYF.

The rearrangement joins TRBV5-1 to TRBJ2-7, with D uncertain. V was clipped by 0 bases and J by 2 bases, with 12 bases between them. The germline V gene encodes CDR1 SGHRS and CDR2 YFSETQ. CDR3 size: 15 residues. The CDR3 is CASSLEVPSTYEQYF. The CDR3 DNA sequence: TGCGCCAGCAGCTTGGAGGTGCCTTCAACCTACGAGCAGTACTTC.

Ten or more counts support this clonotype. The chain employs TRBV28 and TRBJ1-5, with TRBD1 identical over 10 bases. J gave up 7 bases and V 7 bases, and 4 bases lay outside the gene matches. The CDR3 extends over 13 amino acids. Germline V gene lookup returns CDR1 MDHEN and CDR2 SYDVKM. CDR3 nucleotide sequence: TGTGCCAGCAACCGGGACAGGGGACAGCCCCAGCATTTT. Residues: CASNRDRGQPQHF.

This clonotype was counted only a few times. The CDR3 bases are TGTGCCAGCAGTTTAGGCTCACAGGGGGCGGAGACCCAGTACTTC. It translates to CASSLGSQGAETQYF. This sequence joins TRBV28 and TRBJ2-5, with 9 bases aligning to TRBD1. V lost 2 bases, J lost 5 bases, and 6 bases stayed unmatched. The CDR3 covers 15 residues. Germline lookup yields CDR1 MDHEN and CDR2 SYDVKM.

Regarding this clonotype: The junction differs from germline at one of its ends, possibly a read error. V usage is TRBV11-3 and J usage is TRBJ1-2, with unresolved D. Per the germline V gene, CDR1 is SGHNT and CDR2 is YENEEA. The CDR3 totals 14 residues. CDR3 in DNA: TGTGCCAGCAGTCCCACCGGGCACAGAAATGGCTACACTTTC. Translated, it gives CASSPTGHRNGYTF.

J is TRBJ1-2 and V is TRBV10-3; no reliable D call. This CDR3 comprises 14 residues. The V end was cut by 0 bases, the J end by 7 bases, with 12 bases between. The V gene's germline CDR1 is ENHRY and CDR2 SYGVKD. The CDR3 sequence: CAISESDVRAGYTF. CDR3 coding DNA: TGTGCCATCAGTGAGTCGGACGTACGGGCTGGCTACACCTTC.

This clonotype was detected many times. The V gene is TRBV6-5, the J gene TRBJ1-2; the match to TRBD1 covers 9 bases. Germline CDR1 reads MNHEY; CDR2 reads SVGAGI. The CDR3 spans 15 residues. J was trimmed by 6 bases and V by 0 bases; bases with no gene match: 5. The CDR3 sequence is CASSYSRDRVHGYTF. CDR3 in DNA: TGTGCCAGCAGTTACTCGAGGGACAGGGTTCATGGCTACACCTTC.

The chain employs TRBV19 and TRBJ2-7; D is unclear. The CDR3 covers 15 residues. Germline CDR1 reads LNHDA; CDR2 reads SQIVND (reference sequence). Trimming took 2 bases from V and 0 from J, leaving 11 bases between them. CDR3 protein: CASSIMPASSYEQYF. The DNA for the CDR3 is TGTGCCAGTAGTATAATGCCAGCGAGCTCCTACGAGCAGTACTTC.

A few counts support this clonotype. The rearrangement joins TRBV4-2 to TRBJ2-5; 8 bases line up with TRBD1. Germline V gene data show CDR1 as LGHNA and CDR2 as YNFKEQ. Trimming at V came to 1 base and at J to 5 bases, leaving 3 bases not matched to a gene. CDR3 size: 14 residues. As DNA, the CDR3 is TGTGCCAGCAGCCAAGGGACAGGGCTGGAGACCCAGTACTTC. Translated, it gives CASSQGTGLETQYF.

The chain couples TRBV6-5 to TRBJ1-2; tentative D call: TRBD1 (6 bases). Germline values: CDR1 MNHEY, CDR2 SVGAGI. This CDR3 spans 18 amino acids. V was clipped by 5 bases and J by 1 base, with 23 bases between them. CDR3 nucleotide sequence: TGTGCCAGCAGTCTACAGGGCCTCCAAGGACAAAGTAACTATGGCTACACCTTC. Translated, it gives CASSLQGLQGQSNYGYTF.

The gene calls are TRBV5-1 and TRBJ1-5; D is possibly TRBD1 (6 bases). The CDR3 has 14 amino acids. V lost 2 bases to trimming and J lost 2 bases, with 8 bases between them. The germline CDR1 and CDR2 sequences are SGHRS and YFSETQ. As DNA, the CDR3 is TGCGCCAGCAGCTTCGAGGGGGGCAATCAGCCCCAGCATTTT. This gives the protein CASSFEGGNQPQHF.

This clonotype was observed a handful of times. The chain couples TRBV10-3 to TRBJ1-2; no clear D. Germline V gene lookup returns CDR1 ENHRY and CDR2 SYGVKD. The V end was cut by 6 bases, the J end by 4 bases, with 9 bases between. This CDR3 comprises 12 residues. CDR3 nucleotides: TGTGCCATCAGCCCTGACCCCTATGGCTACACCTTC. It specifies CAISPDPYGYTF.

This clonotype was found a few times. CDR3 amino acids: CASSPQGQKEKLFF. The CDR3, as DNA: TGCGCCAGCAGCCCTCAAGGGCAGAAGGAAAAACTGTTTTTT. The chain uses TRBV5-1 and TRBJ1-4; D uncertain. The V gene's germline CDR1 is SGHRS and CDR2 YFSETQ. The ends were cut back, 4 bases at V and 8 bases at J, with 15 bases in the middle. The length of the CDR3 is 14 residues.

V usage is TRBV12-3 or TRBV12-4 and J usage is TRBJ2-3; TRBD2 aligns across 13 bases. The length of the CDR3 is 15 residues. J lost 2 bases, V lost 7 bases, and 3 bases had no gene match. CDR3 in DNA: TGTGCCAGCAAGGGACTAGCGGGGATCACAGATACGCAGTATTTT. The encoded protein is CASKGLAGITDTQYF.